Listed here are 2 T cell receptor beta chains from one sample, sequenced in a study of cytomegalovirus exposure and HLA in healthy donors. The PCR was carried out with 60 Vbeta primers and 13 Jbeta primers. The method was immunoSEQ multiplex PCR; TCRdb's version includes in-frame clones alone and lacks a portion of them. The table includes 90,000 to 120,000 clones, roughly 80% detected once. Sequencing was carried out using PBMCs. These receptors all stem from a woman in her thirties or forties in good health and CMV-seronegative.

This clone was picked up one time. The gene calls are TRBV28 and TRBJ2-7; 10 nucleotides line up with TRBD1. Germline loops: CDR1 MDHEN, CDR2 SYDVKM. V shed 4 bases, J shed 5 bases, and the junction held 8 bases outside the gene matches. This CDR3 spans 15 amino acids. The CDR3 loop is CASSSSGTGVHEQYF. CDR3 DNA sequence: TGTGCCAGCAGTTCATCCGGGACAGGGGTCCACGAGCAGTACTTC. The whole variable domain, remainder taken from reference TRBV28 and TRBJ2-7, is DVKVTQSSRYLVKRTGEKVFLECVQDMDHENMFWYRQDPGLGLRLIYFSYDVKMKEKGDIPEGYSVSREKKERFSLILESASTNQTSMYLCASSSSGTGVHEQYFGPGTRLTVT.

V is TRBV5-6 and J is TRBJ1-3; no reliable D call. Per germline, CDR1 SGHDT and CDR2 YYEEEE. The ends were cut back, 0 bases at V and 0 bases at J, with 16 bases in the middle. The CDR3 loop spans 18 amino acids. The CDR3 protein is CASSLVFPTMYSGNTIYF. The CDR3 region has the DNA TGTGCCAGCAGCTTGGTATTTCCCACTATGTACTCTGGAAACACCATATATTTT. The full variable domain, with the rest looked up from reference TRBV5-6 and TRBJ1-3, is DAGVTQSPTHLIKTRGQQVTLRCSPKSGHDTVSWYQQALGQGPQFIFQYYEEEERQRGNFPDRFSGHQFPNYSSELNVNALLLGDSALYLCASSLVFPTMYSGNTIYFGEGSWLTVV.